The 6 T cell receptor beta chains in this list originate from one sample, sequenced in a study of blood T cell repertoires in COVID-19. The repertoire was sequenced with immunoSEQ multiplex PCR; TCRdb's copy has only in-frame clones and lacks some. Found here are about 410,000 clones, roughly 89% of them singletons; the top ten hold more than 1.4%. The specimen sequenced was peripheral blood. These receptors originate from a woman aged 25 to 39 with active or convalescent COVID-19.

This chain links TRBV5-6 with TRBJ1-4, with 9 bases lining up with TRBD1. V gave up 3 bases and J gave up 7 bases; unmatched junction bases: 7. Germline V lookup: CDR1 SGHDT, CDR2 YYEEEE. The CDR3 contains 15 residues. CDR3 sequence: CASSSRDRVAEKLFF. CDR3 coding DNA: TGTGCCAGCAGCTCCCGGGACAGGGTGGCTGAAAAACTGTTTTTT.

The chain carries TRBV3-1 (or the pseudogene TRBV3-2) and TRBJ2-2; 9 bases are shared with TRBD1. Trimming at V came to 2 bases and at J to 0 bases, leaving 4 bases not matched to a gene. CDR3 length equals 17 residues. Germline V gene sequence: CDR1 LGHDT, CDR2 YNNKEL (reference sequence). The DNA for the CDR3 is TGTGCCAGCAGCCAACCCTGGACAGGGGCGAACACCGGGGAGCTGTTTTTT. Translated, it gives CASSQPWTGANTGELFF.

This rearrangement joins TRBV9 to TRBJ1-2; D is unresolved. In germline, CDR1 is SGDLS, CDR2 YYNGEE. The CDR3 runs 15 residues. V lost 0 bases to trimming and J lost 1 base, with 10 bases between them. CDR3 sequence: CASSVGLGVNYGYTF. CDR3 coding DNA: TGTGCCAGCAGCGTAGGACTGGGAGTTAACTATGGCTACACCTTC.

The rearrangement uses TRBV28 and TRBJ2-7; 9 bases match TRBD2. Losses at the gene ends were 7 bases for V and 9 bases for J; bases not matched to a gene: 4. Germline V lookup: CDR1 MDHEN, CDR2 SYDVKM. The CDR3 extends over 11 amino acids. The CDR3 region is CASKREDRQYF. The CDR3 nucleotides read TGTGCCAGCAAGCGGGAGGATCGGCAGTACTTC.

The chain carries TRBV9 and TRBJ2-1; 15 bases fit TRBD2. The germline V gene has CDR1 SGDLS and CDR2 YYNGEE. This CDR3 contains 17 residues. The V gene end was trimmed by 3 bases and the J gene end by 9 bases; junction bases not matched to a gene: 10. For the CDR3, the DNA is TGTGCCAGCAGCGAATACGCCGGGACTAGCGGGGGGCGTGAGCAGTTCTTC. Protein product: CASSEYAGTSGGREQFF.

V and J are TRBV25-1 and TRBJ1-1; D is perhaps TRBD1 (6 bases). The germline V gene encodes CDR1 MGHDK and CDR2 SYGVNS. Trimming removed 6 bases at V and 1 base at J, with 24 bases between. The CDR3 covers 18 residues. CDR3 sequence (DNA): TGTGCCAGCAGCTCTACAGGGATTCAAAATTGGCGGAACACTGAAGCTTTCTTT. Its translation is CASSSTGIQNWRNTEAFF.